The clone carrying this T cell receptor beta chain was picked up many times. Its antigen is not known. These data belong to a study of regulatory T cells in long-lasting Graves disease. Combining iRepertoire HTBI primers with Arm-PCR of CDR3 regions, the authors built TCR beta libraries. Using its own MiXCR run on the multiplex PCR reads, TCRdb lists one record per CDR3 protein. The table shows 300,000 to 350,000 distinct CDR3 sequences, with 15% to 20% occurring only once. General study points: With persistent disease, TRBV28, TRBJ1-2 and TRBJ2-5 were the favored segments.

Germline CDR1 SGDLS, CDR2 YYNGEE. Losses at the gene ends were 3 bases for V and 1 base for J; bases not matched to a gene: 5. There are 17 residues in the CDR3. Time point in this sample: persistent/refractory GD, antithyroid drugs over 5 years with positive TRAb. The TCR library used RNA extracted from PBMCs. The clonotype comes from a female donor with Graves disease. The chain employs TRBV9 and TRBJ2-2; 11 nucleotides match TRBD2. The starting material was peripheral blood mononuclear cells (PBMCs), obtained when the disease was refractory, from a patient treated with antithyroid drugs. In DNA form, the CDR3 reads TGTGCCAGCAGCGCCCTAGCGGGAGGCTTGAACACCGGGGAGCTGTTTTTT. This gives the protein CASSALAGGLNTGELFF.